This entry lists 26 T cell receptor beta chains sequenced from one sample in a study of cytomegalovirus exposure and HLA in healthy donors. Primers included in the PCR were 60 Vbeta and 13 Jbeta primers. The method was immunoSEQ multiplex PCR; TCRdb's version includes in-frame clones alone and lacks a portion of them. The sample carries about 160,000 clones, around two thirds recorded once. Specimen: PBMCs. Source of these receptors: a man aged 50 to 60 in good health and CMV-seronegative.

The chain recombines TRBV7-6 with TRBJ1-2, with TRBD1 matching 9 bases. V lost 5 bases to trimming and J lost 5 bases; unmatched junction nucleotides: 3. Germline CDR1 and CDR2: SGHVS and FNYEAQ. This CDR3 region has 13 residues. CDR3 loop: CASSIGQGYGYTF. CDR3 coding DNA: TGTGCCAGCAGCATAGGACAGGGGTATGGCTACACCTTC.

This clone was picked up a small number of times. The rearrangement joins TRBV6-5 to TRBJ1-6; D unclear. V lost 6 bases, J lost 6 bases, and 9 bases lay in between. Germline-derived CDR1 and CDR2 are MNHEY and SVGAGI. This CDR3 has 13 residues. The CDR3 region has the DNA TGTGCCAGCAGAGCGGGGTTTAATTCACCCCTCCACTTT. Its protein product is CASRAGFNSPLHF.

The chain is built from TRBV6-6 and TRBJ1-3, with TRBD1 as a possible D gene (5 bases). Per germline, CDR1 MNHNY and CDR2 SVGAGI (reference sequence). The CDR3 totals 11 residues. The V and J ends lost 5 bases and 11 bases respectively, with 10 bases between them. This CDR3 reads CASSTGGAIYF. The CDR3 DNA follows: TGTGCCAGCAGTACAGGAGGGGCCATATATTTT.

This clone was seen a few times. The rearrangement links TRBV7-8 to TRBJ1-1; D remains unclear. This CDR3 has 12 amino acids. Germline assignment: CDR1 SGHVS and CDR2 FQNEAQ. V was pared by 2 bases and J by 5 bases, with 6 bases between. The CDR3 is CASSLTRTEAFF. In DNA, the CDR3 is TGTGCCAGCAGCTTAACTCGAACTGAAGCTTTCTTT.

The V call is TRBV7-2, the J call TRBJ2-5, with 9 bases aligning to TRBD1. Trimming removed 5 bases from V and 7 bases from J; junction bases left unmatched: 5. CDR3 length: 13 amino acids. The V gene's germline CDR1 is SGHTA and CDR2 FQGNSA. DNA for the CDR3: TGTGCCAGCAGCGGCAAGGACAGGGGGACCCAGTACTTC. This encodes CASSGKDRGTQYF.

This clone was seen a few times. The chain joins TRBV5-1 to TRBJ1-2; 8 nucleotides align to TRBD1. Trimming at V came to 4 bases and at J to 6 bases, leaving 8 bases not matched to a gene. Germline V gene data show CDR1 as SGHRS and CDR2 as YFSETQ. The CDR3 runs to 14 residues. The CDR3 region has the DNA TGCGCCAGCAGCGAAACACAGGGGGGACATGGCTACACCTTC. Translated: CASSETQGGHGYTF.

The chain links TRBV27 to TRBJ2-3, with 9 nucleotides matching TRBD1. Germline-derived CDR1 and CDR2 are MNHEY and SMNVEV (reference sequence). With 6 bases clipped from V and 7 bases from J, the junction kept 17 bases outside the gene matches. CDR3 length: 17 residues. CDR3 DNA: TGTGCCAGCAGGGATTCCCCGGGACAGGGTGGGTCGAATACGCAGTATTTT. This gives the protein CASRDSPGQGGSNTQYF.

A word on this clone: An end of the junction does not agree with germline; a read error may underlie this. This specimen includes other DNA sequences encoding the same CDR3. The chain couples TRBV15 to TRBJ1-2; D might be TRBD1 (5 bases). The germline gives CDR1 LNHNV, CDR2 YYDKDF (reference sequence). The CDR3 has 14 amino acids. The CDR3 DNA reads TGCGCCACCAGCAGAGATGGCAGGGAAGATGGCTACACCTTC. Translating it yields CATSRDGREDGYTF.

The genes are TRBV12-5 and TRBJ2-3; 7 bases line up with TRBD2. This CDR3 is 20 amino acids long. V shed 1 base, J shed 2 bases, and the junction held 18 bases outside the gene matches. Germline V gives CDR1 LGHNT, CDR2 FRNRAP. CDR3 in amino acids: CASGLARFSRGGADTDTQYF. The CDR3 DNA reads as TGTGCTAGTGGTTTGGCCCGCTTCAGTCGGGGAGGGGCCGACACAGATACGCAGTATTTT. Looking up the rest from reference TRBV12-5 and TRBJ2-3 gives the full variable domain: DARVTQTPRHKVTEMGQEVTMRCQPILGHNTVFWYRQTMMQGLELLAYFRNRAPLDDSGMPKDRFSAEMPDATLATLKIQPSEPRDSAVYFCASGLARFSRGGADTDTQYFGPGTRLTVL.

The V and J genes are TRBV7-7 and TRBJ2-1; 8 bases agree with TRBD1. J lost 9 bases, V lost 5 bases, and 9 bases had no gene match. Per the germline V gene, CDR1 is SSHAT and CDR2 is FNYEAQ (reference sequence). This CDR3 contains 14 residues. The DNA for the CDR3 is TGTGCCAGCAGCCTCGGACAGGGCTGGCCTGAGCAGTTCTTC. As protein: CASSLGQGWPEQFF.

The DNA for the CDR3 is TGTGCCAGCAGACAAACCCCAACAGGGGCGGTAAATGAAAAACTGTTTTTT. Its protein is CASRQTPTGAVNEKLFF. V is TRBV2 and J is TRBJ1-4, with 7 bases lining up with TRBD1. V shed 6 bases, J shed 5 bases, and the junction held 15 bases outside the gene matches. This CDR3 comprises 17 residues. The germline gives CDR1 SNHLY, CDR2 FYNNEI.

The gene calls are TRBV6-1 and TRBJ2-1; 10 positions agree with TRBD2. CDR1 is MNHNS and CDR2 is SASEGT in the germline V gene. The trim removed 6 bases at V and 3 bases at J, leaving 5 bases unmatched. The CDR3 spans 15 residues. The CDR3 bases are TGTGCCAGCAGCCCTCTAGCGGGGGTCTACAATGAGCAGTTCTTC. Translating it yields CASSPLAGVYNEQFF.

This clone was detected a few times. The chain is built from TRBV27 and TRBJ2-7; TRBD1 agrees at 10 bases. V was clipped by 5 bases and J by 7 bases; unmatched bases: 2. Germline V gene lookup returns CDR1 MNHEY and CDR2 SMNVEV (reference sequence). CDR3 size: 12 residues. The CDR3 sequence: CASSRTGGEQYF. DNA of the CDR3: TGTGCCAGCAGTCGGACAGGGGGTGAGCAGTACTTC.

V usage is TRBV7-2 and J usage is TRBJ2-3; the match to TRBD1 covers 9 bases. The CDR3 spans 15 residues. Losses at the gene ends were 5 bases for V and 0 bases for J; bases not matched to a gene: 3. Germline-derived CDR1 and CDR2 are SGHTA and FQGNSA. This CDR3 is CASSPGTGSTDTQYF. The CDR3 DNA sequence: TGTGCCAGCAGCCCCGGGACAGGGAGCACAGATACGCAGTATTTT.

The J gene is TRBJ2-6, the V gene TRBV7-2, with 9 bases aligning to TRBD2. V was pared by 5 bases and J by 1 base, with 9 bases of the junction left unmatched. This CDR3 is 18 amino acids long. Germline V gene sequence: CDR1 SGHTA, CDR2 FQGNSA. The CDR3 loop is CASSPGLALQSGANVLTF. CDR3 bases: TGTGCCAGCAGCCCGGGACTAGCTCTCCAATCTGGGGCCAACGTCCTGACTTTC.

This sequence joins TRBV18 and TRBJ1-1; D gene ambiguous. CDR1 is KGHSH, CDR2 LQKENI, per germline. The CDR3 loop spans 14 amino acids. The V end lost 6 bases, the J end lost 5 bases, and 16 bases lay between the germline ends. The CDR3 nucleotides read TGTGCCAGCTCCCTCGGTCAAGCGGGGACTGAAGCTTTCTTT. It specifies CASSLGQAGTEAFF. Full variable domain (remainder filled in from reference TRBV18 and TRBJ1-1): NAGVMQNPRHLVRRRGQEARLRCSPMKGHSHVYWYRQLPEEGLKFMVYLQKENIIDESGMPKERFSAEFPKEGPSILRIQQVVRGDSAAYFCASSLGQAGTEAFFGQGTRLTVV.

The gene calls are TRBV18 and TRBJ1-5; no clear D gene. The V and J ends lost 4 bases and 3 bases respectively, with 7 bases between them. Germline V gene data show CDR1 as KGHSH and CDR2 as LQKENI. This CDR3 comprises 13 residues. The CDR3 coding sequence is TGTGCCAGCTCACGAGAGTTCAATCAGCCCCAGCATTTT. Its translation is CASSREFNQPQHF.

DNA of the CDR3: TGTGCCAGCAGCCCCCTTCGGGCTAGCGGGGGTCACACAGATACGCAGTATTTT. This gives the protein CASSPLRASGGHTDTQYF. This chain connects TRBV7-9 to TRBJ2-3; TRBD2 matches at 10 bases. V shed 5 bases, J shed 2 bases, and the junction held 13 bases outside the gene matches. Germline V gene data show CDR1 as SEHNR and CDR2 as FQNEAQ (reference sequence). CDR3 length equals 18 residues.

This clone was seen only a few times. The chain carries TRBV7-2 and TRBJ2-1; D uncertain. The CDR3 covers 12 residues. From germline, CDR1 is SGHTA and CDR2 FQGNSA. The V end was cut by 4 bases, the J end by 7 bases, with 8 bases between. The DNA for the CDR3 is TGTGCCAGCAGCTCGAGTAGAAATGAGCAGTTCTTC. It translates to CASSSSRNEQFF.

The V gene is TRBV29-1, the J gene TRBJ2-2; D uncertain. CDR3 length: 12 amino acids. Trimming stripped 1 base from V and 10 bases from J, with 10 bases between. Looked up from germline, CDR1 is SQVTM and CDR2 is ANQGSEA. The CDR3 reads CSVEGERMELFF. The CDR3 DNA reads TGCAGCGTTGAAGGAGAGAGGATGGAGCTGTTTTTT.

The CDR3 loop is CASSQDRSYGYTF. The DNA of the CDR3 is TGTGCCAGCAGCCAAGATCGGTCGTATGGCTACACCTTC. The rearrangement joins TRBV14 to TRBJ1-2; D not resolved. The V end lost 0 bases, the J end lost 5 bases, and 7 bases lay between the germline ends. The CDR3 contains 13 residues. The germline V gene has CDR1 SGHDN and CDR2 FVKESK.

This chain uses TRBV5-6 with TRBJ2-1, with D perhaps matching TRBD2 (5 bases). The CDR3 covers 14 residues. Trimming left V 0 bases short and J 7 bases short, with 11 bases between. CDR1 SGHDT and CDR2 YYEEEE come from the germline V gene. The CDR3 bases are TGTGCCAGCAGCTTGGTTACTAGTAGTAATGAGCAGTTCTTC. This translates into CASSLVTSSNEQFF.

The chain is built from TRBV14 and TRBJ2-1; 8 bases map to TRBD1. This CDR3 has 16 residues. Germline assignment: CDR1 SGHDN and CDR2 FVKESK. V lost 0 bases to trimming and J lost 7 bases; unmatched junction nucleotides: 8. This chain's CDR3 is CASSQELRQGWNEQFF. The CDR3 nucleotides are TGTGCCAGCAGCCAAGAGCTCAGACAGGGGTGGAATGAGCAGTTCTTC.

J is TRBJ1-2 and V is TRBV28; D is unclear. Germline loops: CDR1 MDHEN, CDR2 SYDVKM. This CDR3 has 14 amino acids. V was pared by 2 bases and J by 1 base, with 8 bases between. The CDR3 region is CASSLGEFNYGYTF. The CDR3 nucleotides are TGTGCCAGCAGTTTAGGGGAGTTTAACTATGGCTACACCTTC.

The rearrangement joins TRBV2 to TRBJ1-5; 8 nucleotides line up with TRBD1. The junction had 14 bases not matched to a gene; V was cut back by 6 bases and J by 1 base. The CDR3 spans 18 residues. CDR1 SNHLY and CDR2 FYNNEI come from the germline V gene. CDR3 amino acids: CASSATGARGSSNQPQHF. DNA of the CDR3: TGTGCCAGCAGCGCGACAGGGGCGAGGGGCTCCAGCAATCAGCCCCAGCATTTT. The complete variable domain, with remaining parts taken from reference TRBV2 and TRBJ1-5, reads EPEVTQTPSHQVTQMGQEVILRCVPISNHLYFYWYRQILGQKVEFLVSFYNNEISEKSEIFDDQFSVERPDGSNFTLKIRSTKLEDSAMYFCASSATGARGSSNQPQHFGDGTRLSIL.

This clone was seen a few times. The chain combines TRBV4-3 with TRBJ1-5, with 9 bases that match TRBD1. This CDR3 contains 15 residues. From germline, CDR1 is LGHNA and CDR2 YSLEER. V lost 0 bases to trimming and J lost 6 bases; unmatched junction nucleotides: 3. The CDR3 region is CASSQDVGQGQPQHF. The CDR3 coding sequence is TGCGCCAGCAGCCAAGATGTGGGACAGGGTCAGCCCCAGCATTTT.